Given below is one T cell receptor beta chain in context. This entry is derived from a study of blood T cell repertoires in COVID-19. Overall study: Italy, Spain and the United States were the sources of the convalescent and acute COVID-19 samples.

The CDR3 length is 13 residues. Per germline, CDR1 MGHDK and CDR2 SYGVNS. The V and J ends lost 8 bases and 1 base respectively, with 11 bases between them. Original data processing: Amplifying reference gene primers gave estimates of nucleated cell counts. Sequenced by immunoSEQ multiplex PCR; TCRdb stores in-frame clones only, minus some. D and trimming were read from the DNA, whereas the V and J calls and clone size are those reported in that table. The sample gives about 53,000 clones, more than 80% of which show up once; roughly 2.5% is in the top ten. The V and J genes are TRBV25-1 and TRBJ1-1; tentative D call: TRBD1 (5 bases). This TCR derives from a man aged 80 or over with acute or convalescent COVID-19. What was sequenced was peripheral blood. CDR3 loop: CASLGPANTEAFF. The CDR3 DNA reads TGTGCCAGCCTGGGGCCCGCGAACACTGAAGCTTTCTTT. The full variable domain, rest sourced from reference TRBV25-1 and TRBJ1-1, is EADIYQTPRYLVIGTGKKITLECSQTMGHDKMYWYQQDPGMELHLIHYSYGVNSTEKGDLSSESTVSRIRTEHFPLTLESARPSHTSQYLCASLGPANTEAFFGQGTRLTVV.